This T cell receptor (beta chain) was obtained from a study of PD-L1 blockade in urothelial cancer. In the study overall: Blood was tested 3 weeks (second dose) and 6 weeks into treatment.

Whole-study findings and limits: Below-median blood TCR clonality before treatment forecast better survival.

To note about this clone: Antigen specificity is unknown.

The table came from immunoSEQ multiplex PCR; TCRdb's copy has only in-frame clones and leaves some out. The table includes some 39,000 clones, approximately 81% detected once. After removal of 1 base from V and 6 bases from J, the junction contained 4 bases not matched to a gene. There are 13 residues in the CDR3. CDR1 and CDR2 (germline): GTSNPN, SVGIG (reference sequence). Time point here: peripheral blood 6 weeks after treatment start. Urothelial carcinoma, locally advanced or metastatic, affected the patients. The J gene is TRBJ2-3, the V gene TRBV30; 7 bases fit TRBD1. This receptor was identified in a man aged 65-85 years with urothelial cancer. The input for sequencing was PBMCs, taken around atezolizumab (anti-PD-L1) treatment. This CDR3 reads CAWSGQGPDTQYF. In DNA form, the CDR3 reads TGTGCCTGGAGTGGACAGGGTCCCGATACGCAGTATTTT.